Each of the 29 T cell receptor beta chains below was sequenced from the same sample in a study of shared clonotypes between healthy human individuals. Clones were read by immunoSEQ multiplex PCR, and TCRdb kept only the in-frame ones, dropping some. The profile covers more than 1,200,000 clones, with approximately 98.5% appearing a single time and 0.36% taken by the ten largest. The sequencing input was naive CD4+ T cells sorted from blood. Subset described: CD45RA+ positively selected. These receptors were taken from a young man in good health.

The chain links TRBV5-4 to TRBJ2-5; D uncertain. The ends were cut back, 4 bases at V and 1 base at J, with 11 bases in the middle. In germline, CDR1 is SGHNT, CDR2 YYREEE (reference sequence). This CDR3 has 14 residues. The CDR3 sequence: CASSPTDGQETQYF. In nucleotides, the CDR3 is TGTGCCAGCAGCCCCACCGACGGCCAAGAGACCCAGTACTTC.

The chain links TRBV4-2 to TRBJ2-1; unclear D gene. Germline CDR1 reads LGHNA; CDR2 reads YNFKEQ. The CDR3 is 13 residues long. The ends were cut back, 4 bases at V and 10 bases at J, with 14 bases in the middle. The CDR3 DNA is TGTGCCAGCAGCCGGACCTTAGCAGAAGAGCAGTTCTTC. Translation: CASSRTLAEEQFF.

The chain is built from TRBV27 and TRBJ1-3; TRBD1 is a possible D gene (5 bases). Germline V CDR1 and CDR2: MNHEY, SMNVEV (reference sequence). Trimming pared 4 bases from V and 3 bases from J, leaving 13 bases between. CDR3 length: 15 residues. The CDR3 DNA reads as TGTGCCAGCAGTTCGCGGGGGGAGTTTGGAAACACCATATATTTT. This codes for CASSSRGEFGNTIYF.

The CDR3 DNA reads as TGTGCCACCAGCAGAGAGGCGGGCTATGGCTACACCTTC. Translation: CATSREAGYGYTF. The chain joins TRBV15 to TRBJ1-2; no reliable D call. V was trimmed by 0 bases and J by 4 bases, leaving 6 bases between them. The CDR3 extends over 13 amino acids. Per germline, CDR1 LNHNV and CDR2 YYDKDF (reference sequence).

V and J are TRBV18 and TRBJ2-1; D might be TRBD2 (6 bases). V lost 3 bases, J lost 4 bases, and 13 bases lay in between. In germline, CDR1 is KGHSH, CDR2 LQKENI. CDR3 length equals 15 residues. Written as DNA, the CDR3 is TGTGCCAGCTCACCGGGGGGATGGTTTTACAATGAGCAGTTCTTC. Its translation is CASSPGGWFYNEQFF.

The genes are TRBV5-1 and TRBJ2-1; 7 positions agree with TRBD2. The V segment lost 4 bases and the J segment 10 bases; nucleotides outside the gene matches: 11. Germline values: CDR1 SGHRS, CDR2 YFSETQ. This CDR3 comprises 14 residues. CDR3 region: CASSLAERRGEQFF. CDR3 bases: TGCGCCAGCAGCCTAGCGGAAAGACGAGGGGAGCAGTTCTTC.

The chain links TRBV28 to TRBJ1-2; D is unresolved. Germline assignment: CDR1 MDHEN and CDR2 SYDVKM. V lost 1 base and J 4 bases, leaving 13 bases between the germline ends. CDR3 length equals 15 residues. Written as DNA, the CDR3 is TGTGCCAGCAGTTTATTCAATCTGGATCTCTATGGCTACACCTTC. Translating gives CASSLFNLDLYGYTF.

The CDR3 DNA sequence: TGTGCCAGCAGCTTACCTAGCGCCGGGGAGCTGTTTTTT. This sequence encodes CASSLPSAGELFF. This chain joins TRBV7-3 and TRBJ2-2; D may be TRBD2 (6 bases). The CDR3 loop spans 13 amino acids. Germline lookup yields CDR1 SGHTA and CDR2 FQGTGA. V was clipped by 2 bases and J by 6 bases, with 7 bases between them.

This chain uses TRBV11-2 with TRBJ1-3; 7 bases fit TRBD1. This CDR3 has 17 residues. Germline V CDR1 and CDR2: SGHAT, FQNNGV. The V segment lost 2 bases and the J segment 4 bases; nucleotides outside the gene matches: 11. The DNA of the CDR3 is TGTGCCAGCAGCTTAAGTAGGCAGGGGGTTTTCGGAAACACCATATATTTT. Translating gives CASSLSRQGVFGNTIYF.

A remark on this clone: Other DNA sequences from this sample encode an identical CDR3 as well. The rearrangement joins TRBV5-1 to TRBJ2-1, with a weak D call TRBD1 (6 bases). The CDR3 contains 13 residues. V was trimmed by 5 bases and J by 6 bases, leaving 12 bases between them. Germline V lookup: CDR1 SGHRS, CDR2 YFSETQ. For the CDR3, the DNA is TGCGCCAGCAGTTCGACAGGAATCAATGAGCAGTTCTTC. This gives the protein CASSSTGINEQFF.

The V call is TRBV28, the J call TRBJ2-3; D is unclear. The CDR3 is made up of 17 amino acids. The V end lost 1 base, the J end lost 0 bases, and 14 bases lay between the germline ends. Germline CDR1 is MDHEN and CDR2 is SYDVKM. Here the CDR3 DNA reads TGTGCCAGCAGTTTATTGGGGTGGACCACTAGCACAGATACGCAGTATTTT. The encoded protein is CASSLLGWTTSTDTQYF. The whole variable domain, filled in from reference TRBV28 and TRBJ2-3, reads DVKVTQSSRYLVKRTGEKVFLECVQDMDHENMFWYRQDPGLGLRLIYFSYDVKMKEKGDIPEGYSVSREKKERFSLILESASTNQTSMYLCASSLLGWTTSTDTQYFGPGTRLTVL.

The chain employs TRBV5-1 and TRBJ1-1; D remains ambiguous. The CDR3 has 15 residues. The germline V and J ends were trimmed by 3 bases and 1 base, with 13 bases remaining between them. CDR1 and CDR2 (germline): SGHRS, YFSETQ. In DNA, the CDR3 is TGCGCCAGCAGCTCAACCGGGAAGGAGAACACTGAAGCTTTCTTT. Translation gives CASSSTGKENTEAFF.

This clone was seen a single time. The CDR3 DNA reads TGTGCCAGCAGTTTAGTGCCCCCCTATGAGCAGTTCTTC. Its protein is CASSLVPPYEQFF. The V gene is TRBV28, the J gene TRBJ2-1; D is unresolved. Germline CDR1 reads MDHEN; CDR2 reads SYDVKM. There are 13 residues in the CDR3. V was cut by 2 bases and J by 8 bases, with 10 bases left in between.

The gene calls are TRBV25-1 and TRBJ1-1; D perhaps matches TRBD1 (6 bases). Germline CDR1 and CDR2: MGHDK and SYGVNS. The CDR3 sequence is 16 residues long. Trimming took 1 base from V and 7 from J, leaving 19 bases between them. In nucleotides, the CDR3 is TGTGCCAGCAGTGAATCGAGAGGGGGAAAGGATGGTGAAGCTTTCTTT. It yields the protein CASSESRGGKDGEAFF.

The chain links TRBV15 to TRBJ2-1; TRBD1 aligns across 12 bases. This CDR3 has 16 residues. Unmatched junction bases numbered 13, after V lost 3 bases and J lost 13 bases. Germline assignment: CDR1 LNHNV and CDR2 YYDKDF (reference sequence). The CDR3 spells CATSRGQGAEVSVQFF. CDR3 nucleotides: TGTGCCACCAGCAGGGGACAGGGGGCGGAGGTGTCGGTCCAGTTCTTC.

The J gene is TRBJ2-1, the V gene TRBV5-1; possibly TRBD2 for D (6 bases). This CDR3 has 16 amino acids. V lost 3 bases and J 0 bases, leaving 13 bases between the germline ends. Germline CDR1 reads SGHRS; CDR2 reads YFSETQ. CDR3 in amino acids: CASSYIAVSSYNEQFF. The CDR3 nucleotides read TGCGCCAGCAGCTATATAGCGGTTAGCTCCTACAATGAGCAGTTCTTC. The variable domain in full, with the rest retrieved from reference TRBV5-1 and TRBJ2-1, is KAGVTQTPRYLIKTRGQQVTLSCSPISGHRSVSWYQQTPGQGLQFLFEYFSETQRNKGNFPGRFSGRQFSNSRSEMNVSTLELGDSALYLCASSYIAVSSYNEQFFGPGTRLTVL.

The CDR3, as DNA: TGTGCCATCAGCCGATCTGAGGAGCAGTACTTC. Encoded protein: CAISRSEEQYF. The rearrangement uses TRBV10-3 and TRBJ2-7; D remains ambiguous. V was pared by 6 bases and J by 7 bases, with 10 bases between. The germline V gene has CDR1 ENHRY and CDR2 SYGVKD. This CDR3 is 11 amino acids long.

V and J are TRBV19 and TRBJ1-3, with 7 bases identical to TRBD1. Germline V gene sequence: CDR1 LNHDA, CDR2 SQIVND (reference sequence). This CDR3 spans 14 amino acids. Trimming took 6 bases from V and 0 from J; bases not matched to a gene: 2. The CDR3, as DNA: TGTGCCAGTAGGACAGGGCCCTCTGGAAACACCATATATTTT. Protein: CASRTGPSGNTIYF.

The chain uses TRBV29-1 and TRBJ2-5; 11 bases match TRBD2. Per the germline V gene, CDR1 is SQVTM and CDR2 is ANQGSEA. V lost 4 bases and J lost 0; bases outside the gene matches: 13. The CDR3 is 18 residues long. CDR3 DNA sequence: TGCAGCGTTGGGGTGGGTTTAGCGGGAGGGCGGAACCAAGAGACCCAGTACTTC. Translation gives CSVGVGLAGGRNQETQYF. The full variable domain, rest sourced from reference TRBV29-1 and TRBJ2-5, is SAVISQKPSRDICQRGTSLTIQCQVDSQVTMMFWYRQQPGQSLTLIATANQGSEATYESGFVIDKFPISRPNLTFSTLTVSNMSPEDSSIYLCSVGVGLAGGRNQETQYFGPGTRLLVL.

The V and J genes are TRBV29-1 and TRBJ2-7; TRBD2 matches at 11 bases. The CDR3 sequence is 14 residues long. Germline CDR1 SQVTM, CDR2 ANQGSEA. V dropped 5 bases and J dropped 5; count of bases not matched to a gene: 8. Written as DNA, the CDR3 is TGCAGCGTTATAATAGCGGGAGGGCCCAACGAGCAGTACTTC. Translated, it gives CSVIIAGGPNEQYF.

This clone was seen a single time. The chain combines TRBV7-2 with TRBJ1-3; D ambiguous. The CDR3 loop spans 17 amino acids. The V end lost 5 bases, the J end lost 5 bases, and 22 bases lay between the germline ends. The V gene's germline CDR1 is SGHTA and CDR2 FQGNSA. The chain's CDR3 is CASSANFSLRIRNTIYF. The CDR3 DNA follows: TGTGCCAGCAGCGCCAATTTTTCCCTTAGAATCCGAAACACCATATATTTT.

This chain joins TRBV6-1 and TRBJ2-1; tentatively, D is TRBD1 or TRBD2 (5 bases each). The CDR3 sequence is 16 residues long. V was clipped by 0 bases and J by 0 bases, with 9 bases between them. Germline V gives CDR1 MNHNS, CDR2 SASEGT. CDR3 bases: TGTGCCAGCAGTGAAGCGCGAGGGGACTCCTACAATGAGCAGTTCTTC. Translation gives CASSEARGDSYNEQFF.

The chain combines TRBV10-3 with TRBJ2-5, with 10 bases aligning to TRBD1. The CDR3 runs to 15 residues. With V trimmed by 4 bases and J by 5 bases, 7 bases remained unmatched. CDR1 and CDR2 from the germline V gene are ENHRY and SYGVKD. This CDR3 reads CAISGGTGDRETQYF. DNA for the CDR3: TGTGCCATCAGTGGGGGGACAGGGGACCGGGAGACCCAGTACTTC.

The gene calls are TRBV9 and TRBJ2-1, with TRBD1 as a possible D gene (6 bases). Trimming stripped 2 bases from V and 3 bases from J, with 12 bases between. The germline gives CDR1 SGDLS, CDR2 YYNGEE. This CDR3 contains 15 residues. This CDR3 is CASSVRGAHYNEQFF. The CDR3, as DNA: TGTGCCAGCAGCGTCAGGGGAGCCCACTACAATGAGCAGTTCTTC.

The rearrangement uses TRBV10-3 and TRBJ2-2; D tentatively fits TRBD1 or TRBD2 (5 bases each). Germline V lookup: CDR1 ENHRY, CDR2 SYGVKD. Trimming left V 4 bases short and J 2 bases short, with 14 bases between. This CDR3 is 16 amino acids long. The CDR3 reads CAISVSGTKNTGELFF. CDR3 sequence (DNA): TGTGCCATCAGTGTATCCGGGACCAAAAACACCGGGGAGCTGTTTTTT.

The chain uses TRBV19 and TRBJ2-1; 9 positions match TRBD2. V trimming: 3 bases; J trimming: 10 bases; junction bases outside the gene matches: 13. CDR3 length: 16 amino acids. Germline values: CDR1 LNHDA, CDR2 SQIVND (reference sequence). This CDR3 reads CASSMVAGVLLGEQFF. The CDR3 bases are TGTGCCAGTAGTATGGTAGCGGGAGTATTATTGGGGGAGCAGTTCTTC.

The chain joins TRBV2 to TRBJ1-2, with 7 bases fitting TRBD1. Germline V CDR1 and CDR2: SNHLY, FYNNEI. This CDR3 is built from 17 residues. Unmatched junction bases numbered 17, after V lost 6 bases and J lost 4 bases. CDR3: CASSPRGTERRRYGYTF. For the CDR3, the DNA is TGTGCCAGCAGCCCCAGGGGGACTGAACGGCGGCGCTATGGCTACACCTTC.

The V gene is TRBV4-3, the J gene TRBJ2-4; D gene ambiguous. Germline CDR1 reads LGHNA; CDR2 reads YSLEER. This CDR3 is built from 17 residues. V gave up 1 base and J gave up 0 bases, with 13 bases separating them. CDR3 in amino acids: CASSQAVRVLAKNIQYF. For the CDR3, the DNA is TGCGCCAGCAGCCAAGCAGTAAGGGTACTAGCCAAAAACATTCAGTACTTC.

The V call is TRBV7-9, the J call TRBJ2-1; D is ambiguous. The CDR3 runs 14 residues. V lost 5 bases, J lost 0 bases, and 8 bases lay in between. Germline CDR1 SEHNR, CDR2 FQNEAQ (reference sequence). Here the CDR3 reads CASSRPSSYNEQFF. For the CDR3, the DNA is TGTGCCAGCAGCCGCCCAAGCTCCTACAATGAGCAGTTCTTC.